A selection of T cell receptor beta chains follows, all from one sample in a study of blood T cell repertoires in COVID-19. Profiled with immunoSEQ multiplex PCR; TCRdb holds only in-frame clones, not every one. This table holds about 180,000 clones, approximately 82% found once. Sequenced material: PBMCs or T cells enriched from blood (not recorded which). These receptors came from a man in his sixties who had recovered from COVID-19. Each CDR3 is given with its conserved first and last residue. A D gene is named only where the DNA matches it firmly. Clone size is not always given. Where it is, it says once, few, many or a class for expanded clones.

CDR3aa: CASSADRESLHSMVSNQPQHF
CDR3nt: TGTGCCAGCTCCGCTGACAGGGAGTCCCTTCACAGTATGGTTAGCAATCAGCCCCAGCATTTT
j_gene: TRBJ1-5
v_gene: TRBV18
abundance: .
d_gene: TRBD1

CDR3aa: CAWGGRRDGNSPLHF
CDR3nt: TGTGCCTGGGGGGGGCGGCGGGATGGTAATTCACCCCTCCACTTT
j_gene: TRBJ1-6
v_gene: TRBV30
abundance: .
d_gene: .

CDR3aa: CASSQVQGHPGQVLFF
CDR3nt: TGTGCCAGCAGCCAAGTTCAGGGACATCCGGGACAGGTATTGTTTTTT
j_gene: TRBJ1-4
v_gene: TRBV3-1/TRBV3-2
abundance: .
d_gene: TRBD1

CDR3aa: CASSLELAGAGKNIQYF
CDR3nt: TGTGCCAGCAGCTTAGAATTAGCGGGAGCGGGGAAAAACATTCAGTACTTC
j_gene: TRBJ2-4
v_gene: TRBV7-8
abundance: .
d_gene: TRBD2

CDR3aa: CASSRDRGGEKLFF
CDR3nt: TGTGCCAGCAGTCGAGACAGGGGTGGGGAAAAACTGTTTTTT
j_gene: TRBJ1-4
v_gene: TRBV2
abundance: .
d_gene: TRBD1

CDR3aa: CASSYLTGTRGNEQYF
CDR3nt: TGTGCCAGCAGTTATTTAACCGGGACTAGGGGTAACGAGCAGTACTTC
j_gene: TRBJ2-7
v_gene: TRBV27
abundance: .
d_gene: TRBD2

CDR3aa: CASSQADTIYF
CDR3nt: TGTGCCAGCAGCCAAGCGGACACCATATATTTT
j_gene: TRBJ1-3
v_gene: TRBV3-1/TRBV3-2
abundance: .
d_gene: .

CDR3aa: CASSQAPGGSYEQYF
CDR3nt: TGTGCCAGCAGCCAAGCGCCGGGGGGATCCTACGAGCAGTACTTC
j_gene: TRBJ2-7
v_gene: TRBV3-1/TRBV3-2
abundance: .
d_gene: TRBD2

CDR3aa: CASSVGGRESGLGKLFF
CDR3nt: TGTGCCAGCAGCGTAGGAGGCCGGGAGTCGGGACTGGGAAAACTGTTTTTT
j_gene: TRBJ1-4
v_gene: TRBV9
abundance: few
d_gene: .

CDR3aa: CASSLTGIGSGNTIYF
CDR3nt: TGTGCCAGCAGCTTGACGGGGATTGGCTCTGGAAACACCATATATTTT
j_gene: TRBJ1-3
v_gene: TRBV5-4
abundance: .
d_gene: .

CDR3aa: CASSRDNNQPQHF
CDR3nt: TGTGCCAGCAGCAGGGACAACAATCAGCCCCAGCATTTT
j_gene: TRBJ1-5
v_gene: TRBV6-2/TRBV6-3
abundance: .
d_gene: .

CDR3aa: CASSQSFKIQGNRPYEQYF
CDR3nt: TGTGCCAGCAGCCAATCTTTCAAAATACAGGGTAATCGTCCCTACGAGCAGTACTTC
j_gene: TRBJ2-7
v_gene: TRBV7-9
abundance: .
d_gene: .

CDR3aa: CASSLVRGSYEQYF
CDR3nt: TGTGCCAGCAGCTTGGTCCGAGGATCCTACGAGCAGTACTTC
j_gene: TRBJ2-7
v_gene: TRBV11-2
abundance: .
d_gene: .

CDR3aa: CASSRTVSMNTGELFF
CDR3nt: TGTGCCAGTAGCCGGACAGTGAGCATGAACACCGGGGAGCTGTTTTTT
j_gene: TRBJ2-2
v_gene: TRBV19
abundance: .
d_gene: .

CDR3aa: CASSWDRDTYEQYF
CDR3nt: TGTGCCAGCAGCTGGGACAGGGATACCTACGAGCAGTACTTC
j_gene: TRBJ2-7
v_gene: TRBV6-5
abundance: .
d_gene: TRBD1

CDR3aa: CASSSGTGISLF
CDR3nt: TGTGCCAGCAGTTCCGGGACAGGGATCTCCCTCTTT
j_gene: TRBJ1-6
v_gene: TRBV28
abundance: once
d_gene: TRBD1

CDR3aa: CAISDSPPEAFF
CDR3nt: TGTGCCATCAGTGACAGTCCACCTGAAGCTTTCTTT
j_gene: TRBJ1-1
v_gene: TRBV10-3
abundance: .
d_gene: .

CDR3aa: CASSRDPGVMNTEAFF
CDR3nt: TGTGCCAGCAGCCGAGACCCGGGGGTTATGAACACTGAAGCTTTCTTT
j_gene: TRBJ1-1
v_gene: TRBV5-4
abundance: .
d_gene: .

CDR3aa: CASRHRGGTYEQYF
CDR3nt: TGCGCCAGCAGACACAGGGGGGGCACCTACGAGCAGTACTTC
j_gene: TRBJ2-7
v_gene: TRBV5-1
abundance: .
d_gene: .

CDR3aa: CASRPRGGTSPSYNEQFF
CDR3nt: TGCGCCAGCAGACCCAGAGGAGGGACTAGCCCGTCTTACAATGAGCAGTTCTTC
j_gene: TRBJ2-1
v_gene: TRBV10-2
abundance: .
d_gene: TRBD2